This TCR beta chain was recovered during a study of blood T cell repertoires in COVID-19. Overall study context: Whether acute or convalescent, the COVID-19 samples came from the United States, Italy and Spain.

Authors' processing steps: Scientists estimated how many nucleated cells there were by amplifying reference gene primers. Libraries were prepared by immunoSEQ multiplex PCR; TCRdb keeps only in-frame clonotypes and omits some of them. From that table come the V and J calls and clone size; the DNA was used to work out D and trimming. The profile shows about 160,000 clones, 82% of them singletons. Seattle's cohort entered during active infection and was followed longitudinally. Trimming stripped 0 bases from V and 11 bases from J, with 10 bases between. The CDR3 extends over 12 amino acids. In germline, CDR1 is SGHAT, CDR2 FQNNGV.

Source material: peripheral blood. This TCR came from a woman aged 40 to 50 with COVID-19, enrolled during active disease. The chain has TRBV11-2 and TRBJ1-1; D might be TRBD1 (6 bases). The CDR3 loop reads CASSLDRGSAFF. The DNA of the CDR3 is TGTGCCAGCAGCTTAGACAGGGGTAGCGCTTTCTTT.